This TCR beta chain was obtained from a study of blood T cell repertoires in COVID-19. Study members were between about 18 and 100 years old and lived in 20 to 30 US regions. Assignments of participants to cohorts depended upon their own reported clinical history. Only one count was recorded for this clone. V was clipped by 10 bases and J by 7 bases, with 14 bases between them. The CDR3 totals 11 residues. Germline loops: CDR1 MNHEY, CDR2 SVGAGI. Methods used by the authors: Scientists estimated how many nucleated cells there were by amplifying reference gene primers. Data came from immunoSEQ multiplex PCR; TCRdb stores just in-frame clones and leaves some out. That table supplies the V and J calls and clone size; D and trimming were determined from the DNA. The table lists roughly 400,000 clones, approximately 87% of them singletons.

V usage is TRBV6-5 and J usage is TRBJ2-7; tentative D call: TRBD2 (6 bases). The sequencing input was PBMCs or T cells enriched from blood (not recorded which). The origin of this receptor is a woman between 50 and 59 years old who had recovered from COVID-19. The CDR3: CATHSRGEQYF. Written as DNA, the CDR3 is TGTGCCACCCACAGCCGGGGGGAGCAGTACTTC.